This TCR beta chain was identified in a study of control samples from healthy donors and cancer patients. Some clones are missing from TCRdb's copy, which holds only in-frame ones; the method was immunoSEQ multiplex PCR. This sample has tens of thousands of clones, with 70% to 90% found just once. The sequence was collected from a woman aged 60 to 75 with head and neck cancer. The sample taken for sequencing was PBMCs.

The DNA of the CDR3 is TGTGCCAGTAGTCCGCGGGACAGGTCCTACGAGCAGTACTTC. This translates into CASSPRDRSYEQYF. The chain carries TRBV19 and TRBJ2-7; 8 bases fit TRBD1. The germline V gene encodes CDR1 LNHDA and CDR2 SQIVND (reference sequence). This CDR3 comprises 14 residues. Trimming took 5 bases from V and 1 from J; bases not matched to a gene: 4.